This passage covers 18 T cell receptor beta chains from one sample sequenced in a study of cytomegalovirus exposure and HLA in healthy donors. Primers: 60 Vbeta forward and 13 Jbeta reverse. Produced via immunoSEQ multiplex PCR; TCRdb's table is partial and in-frame only. Of fewer than 200,000 clones in the sample, approximately 82% were seen once. The sequenced sample was PBMCs. The receptor source for this set is a male donor in good health and CMV-seronegative.

As for this clone: Compared with germline, one end of the junction differs, possibly owing to a read error. The V gene is TRBV6-5, the J gene TRBJ1-5, with 10 nucleotides matching TRBD1. CDR1 MNHEY and CDR2 SVGAGI come from the germline V gene. The CDR3 is made up of 14 amino acids. CDR3 DNA: TGTGCCAGCAGTTACTCTCTGAGCGGACAGGGGGAATGTTTT. It specifies CASSYSLSGQGECF.

The rearrangement joins TRBV19 to TRBJ2-7; the match to TRBD1 covers 11 bases. The CDR3 has 14 amino acids. Per germline, CDR1 LNHDA and CDR2 SQIVND (reference sequence). V was clipped by 3 bases and J by 6 bases; unmatched bases: 4. The CDR3 DNA reads TGTGCCAGTAGTATCGGGACAGGGGGGTTCGAGCAGTACTTC. This translates into CASSIGTGGFEQYF.

This clone was detected only a few times. This sequence joins TRBV19 and TRBJ1-6, with 8 bases aligning to TRBD1. Germline loops: CDR1 LNHDA, CDR2 SQIVND (reference sequence). This CDR3 region has 16 residues. Trimming at V came to 6 bases and at J to 7 bases, leaving 11 bases not matched to a gene. The CDR3 bases are TGTGCCAGTAGCCCATTGGACAGGGCTGAAAATTCACCCCTCCACTTT. It is translated as CASSPLDRAENSPLHF.

The chain links TRBV5-8 to TRBJ2-3; weak D call: TRBD1 (5 bases). The CDR3 runs to 14 residues. Germline V gene sequence: CDR1 SGHTS, CDR2 YDEGEE. The V end was cut by 3 bases, the J end by 2 bases, with 10 bases between. CDR3 residues: CASSSGPYTDTQYF. CDR3 sequence (DNA): TGTGCCAGCAGCTCAGGGCCGTACACAGATACGCAGTATTTT. Supplemented by reference TRBV5-8 and TRBJ2-3, the full variable domain reads EAGVTQSPTHLIKTRGQQATLRCSPISGHTSVYWYQQALGLGLQFLLWYDEGEERNRGNFPPRFSGRQFPNYSSELNVNALELEDSALYLCASSSGPYTDTQYFGPGTRLTVL.

This sequence joins TRBV28 and TRBJ2-7; possible D gene TRBD1, 5 bases. This CDR3 region has 15 residues. Looked up from germline, CDR1 is MDHEN and CDR2 is SYDVKM. V was trimmed by 6 bases and J by 1 base, leaving 16 bases between them. As DNA, the CDR3 is TGTGCCAGCAGGGGCGACAGTGCGATGTCCTACGAGCAGTACTTC. It yields the protein CASRGDSAMSYEQYF.

This chain links TRBV9 with TRBJ2-1, with 10 bases matching TRBD2. Germline CDR1 is SGDLS and CDR2 is YYNGEE. The CDR3 covers 19 residues. The trim removed 3 bases at V and 9 bases at J, leaving 21 bases unmatched. The CDR3 DNA reads TGTGCCAGCAGCGGTAGTAGCGGGGTGGGGCTAGCGGGAGTGGGTGAGCAGTTCTTC. Its protein product is CASSGSSGVGLAGVGEQFF. Combining the CDR3 with reference TRBV9 and TRBJ2-1 gives the whole variable domain DSGVTQTPKHLITATGQRVTLRCSPRSGDLSVYWYQQSLDQGLQFLIQYYNGEERAKGNILERFSAQQFPDLHSELNLSSLELGDSALYFCASSGSSGVGLAGVGEQFFGPGTRLTVL.

CDR3 residues: CASSARRLAGGPWETQYF. CDR3 in DNA: TGTGCCAGCAGCGCCCGCCGACTAGCGGGAGGGCCTTGGGAGACCCAGTACTTC. V usage is TRBV7-2 and J usage is TRBJ2-5; 14 bases line up with TRBD2. In germline, CDR1 is SGHTA, CDR2 FQGNSA. The J segment lost 5 bases and the V segment lost 5 bases, leaving 13 bases of the junction unmatched. The CDR3 runs to 18 residues.

This sequence joins TRBV9 and TRBJ1-4; D uncertain. Germline V lookup: CDR1 SGDLS, CDR2 YYNGEE. This CDR3 comprises 11 residues. V lost 3 bases and J lost 8, with 5 bases in between. The CDR3 nucleotides read TGTGCCAGCAGCGCGGGAGAAAAACTGTTTTTT. Protein: CASSAGEKLFF.

This chain links TRBV27 with TRBJ1-4; D is undetermined. Germline values: CDR1 MNHEY, CDR2 SMNVEV (reference sequence). CDR3 length equals 14 residues. Between the trimmed V and J ends, which lost 8 bases and 3 bases, there was a span of 13 bases. CDR3 loop: CASSREVANEKLFF. The CDR3 DNA follows: TGTGCCAGCTCTAGAGAGGTGGCTAATGAAAAACTGTTTTTT.

The chain uses TRBV7-9 and TRBJ2-7, with D maybe TRBD2 (7 bases). This CDR3 has 19 residues. CDR1 is SEHNR, CDR2 FQNEAQ, per germline (reference sequence). Trimming shortened V by 5 bases and J by 5 bases, and 31 bases separated the two germline ends. The CDR3 sequence is CASSPQGREVFPYKHEQYF. The CDR3 DNA follows: TGTGCCAGCAGCCCCCAGGGGAGGGAAGTATTTCCCTATAAGCACGAGCAGTACTTC.

As concerns this clone: The junction shows a germline mismatch at one end, possibly a read error. The chain carries TRBV20-1 and TRBJ2-4, with 10 positions matching TRBD2. The germline V gene encodes CDR1 DFQATT and CDR2 SNEGSKA (reference sequence). The CDR3 loop spans 11 amino acids. The CDR3 nucleotides are TGCAGTGCACTCAGCACAGCGGGAGGGCCTTTC. The encoded protein is CSALSTAGGPF.

The chain recombines TRBV25-1 with TRBJ2-1; D unresolved. The CDR3 has 11 amino acids. Trimming took off 4 bases at V and 4 bases at J, with 2 bases between the two ends. Germline V gene sequence: CDR1 MGHDK, CDR2 SYGVNS. As DNA, the CDR3 is TGTGCCAGCAGTGCATACAATGAGCAGTTCTTC. Its protein product is CASSAYNEQFF. Full variable domain (missing parts from reference TRBV25-1 and TRBJ2-1): EADIYQTPRYLVIGTGKKITLECSQTMGHDKMYWYQQDPGMELHLIHYSYGVNSTEKGDLSSESTVSRIRTEHFPLTLESARPSHTSQYLCASSAYNEQFFGPGTRLTVL.

This clone was found once. V is TRBV7-2 and J is TRBJ1-5; no reliable D call. V dropped 4 bases and J dropped 2 bases, with 12 bases sitting between them. The CDR3 is 15 residues long. CDR1 is SGHTA and CDR2 is FQGNSA in the germline V gene. This CDR3 reads CASSSFGQGNQPQHF. The CDR3 bases are TGTGCCAGCAGCTCCTTTGGGCAGGGCAATCAGCCCCAGCATTTT.

CDR3 DNA sequence: TGTGCCAGCAGTTCCACCGGACAGGGTAGCACTGAAGCTTTCTTT. Protein sequence: CASSSTGQGSTEAFF. This rearrangement joins TRBV6-5 to TRBJ1-1; 8 nucleotides align to TRBD1. Trimming cost V 4 bases and J 4 bases; bases outside gene matches: 8. The CDR3 loop spans 15 amino acids. The V gene's germline CDR1 is MNHEY and CDR2 SVGAGI.

This chain connects TRBV7-9 to TRBJ1-3; 7 positions match TRBD1. The CDR3 runs to 17 residues. V shed 6 bases and J 0 bases; nucleotides not matched to a gene: 11. Looked up from germline, CDR1 is SEHNR and CDR2 is FQNEAQ (reference sequence). CDR3 bases: TGTGCCAGCAGGACACGACAGGGTATTGTCTCTGGAAACACCATATATTTT. Its translation: CASRTRQGIVSGNTIYF.

The chain links TRBV6-5 to TRBJ2-7; TRBD1 aligns across 7 bases. The V gene end was trimmed by 6 bases and the J gene end by 6 bases; junction bases not matched to a gene: 8. This CDR3 has 13 residues. Per the germline V gene, CDR1 is MNHEY and CDR2 is SVGAGI. CDR3: CASSRTTGTEQYF. CDR3 in DNA: TGTGCCAGCAGCCGTACGACAGGGACCGAGCAGTACTTC.

V and J are TRBV19 and TRBJ2-1; the match to TRBD1 covers 10 bases. The V segment lost 3 bases and the J segment 7 bases; nucleotides outside the gene matches: 9. The CDR3 length is 16 residues. Germline CDR1 LNHDA, CDR2 SQIVND (reference sequence). The CDR3 sequence: CASSILRTGGGNEQFF. CDR3 DNA sequence: TGTGCCAGTAGTATTTTACGGACAGGGGGTGGGAATGAGCAGTTCTTC.

This sequence joins TRBV25-1 and TRBJ1-2; the D gene is possibly TRBD1 (5 bases). CDR1 MGHDK and CDR2 SYGVNS come from the germline V gene. V lost 10 bases to trimming and J lost 4 bases, with 22 bases between them. This CDR3 contains 15 residues. The DNA for the CDR3 is TGTGCCACCTCGCGGGACGGACGGGGGTCCTATGGCTACACCTTC. Protein product: CATSRDGRGSYGYTF.